These 26 T cell receptor beta chains were all obtained from the same sample, sequenced in a study of T-cell reconstitution after alpha-beta-depleted transplantation in children. Unique molecular identifiers featured in how the TCRbeta library was prepared. TCRdb reprocessed the PCR reads via MiXCR and lists one record per CDR3 protein. The profile shows some 590,000 distinct CDR3 sequences, over 9.5% of them singletons. Specimen: PBMCs from the stem cell graft donor, collected from the stem cell graft. The receptors were sampled from a human donor who donated a stem cell graft to a child with acute myeloid leukemia.

The chain carries TRBV7-2 and TRBJ2-4, with D unclear. This CDR3 contains 15 residues. V was pared by 5 bases and J by 0 bases, with 11 bases between. Germline V CDR1 and CDR2: SGHTA, FQGNSA. Written as DNA, the CDR3 is TGTGCCAGCAGCCCCTCTAGGGAAGCCAAAAACATTCAGTACTTC. It yields the protein CASSPSREAKNIQYF.

This clonotype was found many times. The chain recombines TRBV5-5 with TRBJ2-1, with 10 bases fitting TRBD2. V dropped 4 bases and J dropped 0; count of bases not matched to a gene: 7. The germline CDR1 and CDR2 sequences are SGHKS and YYEKEE (reference sequence). This CDR3 comprises 17 residues. This CDR3 is CASSPWTSGRSYNEQFF. CDR3 sequence (DNA): TGTGCCAGCAGCCCTTGGACTAGCGGACGCTCCTACAATGAGCAGTTCTTC.

This clonotype showed up many times. V gene TRBV12-3 or TRBV12-4 combines with J gene TRBJ2-3, with 9 positions matching TRBD2. This CDR3 is built from 16 residues. After removal of 3 bases from V and 5 bases from J, the junction contained 9 bases not matched to a gene. DNA of the CDR3: TGTGCCAGCAGTTTCGCGGGAGCGGGAGGTGTAGATACGCAGTATTTT. Translating gives CASSFAGAGGVDTQYF.

This chain links TRBV29-1 with TRBJ2-3; TRBD2 is a possible D gene (5 bases). CDR1 and CDR2 from the germline V gene are SQVTM and ANQGSEA. V was trimmed by 6 bases and J by 0 bases, leaving 16 bases between them. The CDR3 is made up of 15 amino acids. CDR3 in DNA: TGCAGCGTCTTGGACCAGCGGCTAAGCACAGATACGCAGTATTTT. Residues: CSVLDQRLSTDTQYF.

The sample holds a few counts of this clonotype. The rearrangement uses TRBV7-2 and TRBJ2-7; 11 nucleotides match TRBD2. This CDR3 is built from 15 residues. Trimming at V came to 5 bases and at J to 2 bases, leaving 5 bases not matched to a gene. Germline V gives CDR1 SGHTA, CDR2 FQGNSA. CDR3 in amino acids: CASSIGTSGTYEQYF. The CDR3 DNA follows: TGTGCCAGCAGCATAGGGACTAGCGGAACCTACGAGCAGTACTTC.

In this sample, this clonotype turned up many times. The chain is built from TRBV20-1 and TRBJ2-6, with 9 bases matching TRBD1. J was trimmed by 4 bases and V by 4 bases; bases with no gene match: 11. The CDR3 totals 17 residues. From germline, CDR1 is DFQATT and CDR2 SNEGSKA (reference sequence). This CDR3 reads CSAKIAGTGLGANVLTF. The CDR3 DNA follows: TGCAGTGCTAAAATTGCCGGGACAGGGTTAGGGGCCAACGTCCTGACTTTC.

V gene TRBV29-1 combines with J gene TRBJ2-5; a possible D gene is TRBD2 (5 bases). V was clipped by 4 bases and J by 5 bases, with 26 bases between them. Germline values: CDR1 SQVTM, CDR2 ANQGSEA. CDR3 length: 17 amino acids. The CDR3 nucleotides read TGCAGCGTTGGCGTTCCCTCGGCTAGCTGGAATCTTGAGACCCAGTACTTC. Its protein product is CSVGVPSASWNLETQYF.

This clonotype was seen at least ten times. The V gene is TRBV6-5, the J gene TRBJ2-7, with D perhaps being TRBD1 or TRBD2 (5 bases each). Germline loops: CDR1 MNHEY, CDR2 SVGAGI. V was clipped by 9 bases and J by 7 bases, with 13 bases between them. The CDR3 is 11 residues long. CDR3: CASKWGSEQYF. DNA for the CDR3: TGTGCCAGTAAGTGGGGGAGTGAGCAGTACTTC.

This clonotype showed up many times. V usage is TRBV4-3 and J usage is TRBJ2-3; perhaps TRBD1 as D (6 bases). The V end was cut by 4 bases, the J end by 3 bases, with 14 bases between. This CDR3 is built from 15 residues. Germline CDR1 is LGHNA and CDR2 is YSLEER. CDR3 nucleotide sequence: TGCGCCAGCAGCCGCAAACAGGGCGGGACAGATACGCAGTATTTT. Encoded protein: CASSRKQGGTDTQYF.

The genes are TRBV20-1 and TRBJ1-1; 9 bases fit TRBD1. The CDR3 has 14 residues. Germline CDR1 and CDR2: DFQATT and SNEGSKA (reference sequence). Trimming cost V 4 bases and J 6 bases; bases outside gene matches: 9. The CDR3 reads CSAKGTGLGSEAFF. For the CDR3, the DNA is TGCAGTGCTAAAGGGACAGGGCTAGGGTCTGAAGCTTTCTTT.

This clonotype has more than one count but fewer than ten. Germline and junction disagree at one end, which may indicate a read error. This chain joins TRBV20-1 and TRBJ2-3; no clear D gene. The CDR3 spans 10 residues. From germline, CDR1 is DFQATT and CDR2 SNEGSKA (reference sequence). As DNA, the CDR3 is TGCAGTGCCAGAGATGATACGCAGTATTTT. Residues: CSARDDTQYF.

This clonotype was detected a few times. The CDR3 coding sequence is TGTGCCAGCAGCTTAAAGGCGTCTAGGGACAGGGGATTGAACACTGAAGCTTTCTTT. As protein: CASSLKASRDRGLNTEAFF. The genes are TRBV7-3 and TRBJ1-1, with TRBD1 matching over 10 bases. In germline, CDR1 is SGHTA, CDR2 FQGTGA. There are 19 residues in the CDR3. The V segment lost 1 base and the J segment 0 bases; nucleotides outside the gene matches: 11.

The J gene is TRBJ2-7, the V gene TRBV30; D not certain. Germline values: CDR1 GTSNPN, CDR2 SVGIG (reference sequence). This CDR3 contains 16 residues. The germline V and J ends were trimmed by 0 bases and 0 bases, with 15 bases remaining between them. This CDR3 reads CAWSVRVGPSSYEQYF. DNA of the CDR3: TGTGCCTGGAGTGTACGGGTGGGCCCCAGCTCCTACGAGCAGTACTTC. The variable domain in full, with the rest retrieved from reference TRBV30 and TRBJ2-7, is SQTIHQWPATLVQPVGSPLSLECTVEGTSNPNLYWYRQAAGRGLQLLFYSVGIGQISSEVPQNLSASRPQDRQFILSSKKLLLSDSGFYLCAWSVRVGPSSYEQYFGPGTRLTVT.

A few counts support this clonotype. The rearrangement joins TRBV12-3 or TRBV12-4 to TRBJ2-1, with 8 nucleotides matching TRBD2. The CDR3 covers 19 residues. V was clipped by 6 bases and J by 3 bases; unmatched bases: 19. In DNA, the CDR3 is TGTGCCAGCAGCCCGGGGGCGGGAGGTCTAAAATCTGACTACAATGAGCAGTTCTTC. Residues: CASSPGAGGLKSDYNEQFF.

In this sample, this clonotype turned up a few times. The J gene is TRBJ2-4, the V gene TRBV20-1, with D tentatively TRBD2 (7 bases). Looked up from germline, CDR1 is DFQATT and CDR2 is SNEGSKA (reference sequence). This CDR3 has 18 residues. The V and J ends lost 1 base and 6 bases respectively, with 25 bases between them. The CDR3 loop reads CSARGHLLGGGSRNIQYF. CDR3 nucleotide sequence: TGCAGTGCTAGAGGCCACCTTCTGGGGGGCGGGAGTAGAAACATTCAGTACTTC.

This clonotype was recorded at least ten times. The chain is built from TRBV29-1 and TRBJ2-3; no clear D. V was cut by 7 bases and J by 4 bases, with 12 bases left in between. The CDR3 loop spans 12 amino acids. The germline V gene encodes CDR1 SQVTM and CDR2 ANQGSEA. In DNA, the CDR3 is TGCAGCGCTTACGGAGTCTCAGATACGCAGTATTTT. Translated, it gives CSAYGVSDTQYF.

This clonotype was counted many times. The chain joins TRBV6-2 or TRBV6-3 to TRBJ1-3, with D unclear. The V end lost 6 bases, the J end lost 0 bases, and 12 bases lay between the germline ends. Germline V lookup: CDR1 MNHEY, CDR2 SVGEGT. This CDR3 contains 15 residues. The CDR3 coding sequence is TGTGCCAGCAGGGCGGAACCCTACTCTGGAAACACCATATATTTT. Encoded protein: CASRAEPYSGNTIYF.

The chain employs TRBV7-9 and TRBJ2-1; 7 bases fit TRBD2. The junction had 13 bases not matched to a gene; V was cut back by 5 bases and J by 3 bases. Germline CDR1 and CDR2: SEHNR and FQNEAQ (reference sequence). This CDR3 has 17 amino acids. The CDR3 loop reads CASSHPRGVAGYNEQFF. As DNA, the CDR3 is TGTGCCAGCAGCCACCCTCGAGGGGTAGCGGGCTACAATGAGCAGTTCTTC.

The chain carries TRBV27 and TRBJ2-7; maybe TRBD2 (5 bases). The CDR3 loop spans 15 amino acids. CDR1 is MNHEY, CDR2 SMNVEV, per germline (reference sequence). Deletions cut 4 bases from V and 2 bases from J, with 15 bases between. The CDR3 spells CASSSLGSATYEQYF. The CDR3 coding sequence is TGTGCCAGCAGTTCTCTTGGTAGCGCCACCTACGAGCAGTACTTC.

The count of this clonotype is one. A much larger clone differs from this one at a single base, so this may be a read error. The chain joins TRBV20-1 to TRBJ2-5; a weak D match, TRBD1 (5 bases). In germline, CDR1 is DFQATT, CDR2 SNEGSKA (reference sequence). CDR3 length: 13 residues. CDR3 nucleotide sequence: TGCAGTGCTAGCCAGGGTTCCAAAGAGACCCATTACTTC. Translation: CSASQGSKETHYF.

This clonotype has only a few counts. The rearrangement links TRBV7-3 to TRBJ2-4; D may match TRBD1 or TRBD2 (5 bases each). V lost 4 bases to trimming and J lost 2 bases, with 12 bases between them. Germline values: CDR1 SGHTA, CDR2 FQGTGA. The CDR3 length is 15 residues. The CDR3 region is CASSSGEGTKNIQYF. The CDR3 DNA reads TGTGCCAGCAGCTCGGGCGAGGGGACCAAAAACATTCAGTACTTC.

This clonotype was observed at least ten times. The CDR3 nucleotides are TGTGCCAGCAGCTCCCAGGGAAACACCATATATTTT. It yields the protein CASSSQGNTIYF. V and J are TRBV7-9 and TRBJ1-3, with D hard to call. CDR1 and CDR2 (germline): SEHNR, FQNEAQ (reference sequence). Trimming shortened V by 4 bases and J by 4 bases, and 5 bases separated the two germline ends. This CDR3 has 12 residues.

This clonotype was observed a few times. This chain links TRBV4-3 with TRBJ2-2; 13 bases align to TRBD2. The germline CDR1 and CDR2 sequences are LGHNA and YSLEER. V dropped 0 bases and J dropped 2; count of bases not matched to a gene: 18. The CDR3 runs 23 residues. The DNA of the CDR3 is TGCGCCAGCAGCCAAGATAACGTAGGGGGGACTAGCGGGACCCGACCTAACACCGGGGAGCTGTTTTTT. It is translated as CASSQDNVGGTSGTRPNTGELFF.

At least ten counts were recorded for this clonotype. The V call is TRBV29-1, the J call TRBJ2-2; maybe TRBD1 (6 bases). Germline V lookup: CDR1 SQVTM, CDR2 ANQGSEA. This CDR3 region has 12 residues. V was pared by 6 bases and J by 4 bases, with 9 bases between. The CDR3 sequence: CSVLQGTGELFF. The DNA of the CDR3 is TGCAGCGTCCTACAGGGCACCGGGGAGCTGTTTTTT.

This clonotype was observed a few times. The rearrangement joins TRBV4-1 to TRBJ1-1; D not resolved. Trimming shortened V by 0 bases and J by 2 bases, and 10 bases separated the two germline ends. The CDR3 sequence is 15 residues long. Germline-derived CDR1 and CDR2 are MGHRA and YSYEKL. CDR3 sequence (DNA): TGCGCCAGCAGCCAAGATCAGTCACCTAACACTGAAGCTTTCTTT. Its translation: CASSQDQSPNTEAFF.

The table lists this clonotype with a few counts. The chain carries TRBV12-3 or TRBV12-4 and TRBJ1-2; 7 positions match TRBD1. The CDR3 covers 13 residues. Trimming cost V 7 bases and J 7 bases; bases outside gene matches: 9. DNA for the CDR3: TGTGCCAGCAAACCGACAGGGTTGGTTGGCTACACCTTC. This encodes CASKPTGLVGYTF.